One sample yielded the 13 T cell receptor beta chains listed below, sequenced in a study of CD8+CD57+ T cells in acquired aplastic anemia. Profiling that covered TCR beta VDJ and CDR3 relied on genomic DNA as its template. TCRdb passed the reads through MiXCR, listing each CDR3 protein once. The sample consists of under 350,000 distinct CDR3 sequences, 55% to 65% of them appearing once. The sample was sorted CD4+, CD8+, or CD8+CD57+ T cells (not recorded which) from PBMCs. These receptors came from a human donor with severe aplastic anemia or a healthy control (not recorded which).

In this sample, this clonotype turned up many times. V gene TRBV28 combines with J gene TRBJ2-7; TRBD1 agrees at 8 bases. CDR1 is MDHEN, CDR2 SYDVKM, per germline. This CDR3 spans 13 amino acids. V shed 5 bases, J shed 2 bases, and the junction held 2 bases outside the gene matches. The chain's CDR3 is CASSPRGPYEQYF. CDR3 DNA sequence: TGTGCCAGCAGTCCCAGGGGGCCCTACGAGCAGTACTTC.

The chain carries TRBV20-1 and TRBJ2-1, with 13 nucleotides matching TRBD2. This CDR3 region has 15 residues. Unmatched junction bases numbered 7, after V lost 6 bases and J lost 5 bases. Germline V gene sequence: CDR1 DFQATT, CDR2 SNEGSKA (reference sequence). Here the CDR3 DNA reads TGCAGTGCGTCGACTAGCGGGGGGCCGAACAATGAGCAGTTCTTC. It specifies CSASTSGGPNNEQFF.

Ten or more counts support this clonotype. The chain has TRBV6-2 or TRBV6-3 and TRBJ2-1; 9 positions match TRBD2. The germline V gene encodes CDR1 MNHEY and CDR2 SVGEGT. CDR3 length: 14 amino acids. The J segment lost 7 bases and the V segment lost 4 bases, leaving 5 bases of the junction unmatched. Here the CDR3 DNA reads TGTGCCAGCAGTTGGCGGGGGGGCTCGAATGAGCAGTTCTTC. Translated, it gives CASSWRGGSNEQFF.

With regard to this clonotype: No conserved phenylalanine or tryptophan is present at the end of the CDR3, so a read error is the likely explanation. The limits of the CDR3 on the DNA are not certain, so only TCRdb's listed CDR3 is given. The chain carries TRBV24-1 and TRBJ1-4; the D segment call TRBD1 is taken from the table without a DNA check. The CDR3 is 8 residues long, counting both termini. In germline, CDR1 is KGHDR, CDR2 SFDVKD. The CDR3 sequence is CATRQGAP.

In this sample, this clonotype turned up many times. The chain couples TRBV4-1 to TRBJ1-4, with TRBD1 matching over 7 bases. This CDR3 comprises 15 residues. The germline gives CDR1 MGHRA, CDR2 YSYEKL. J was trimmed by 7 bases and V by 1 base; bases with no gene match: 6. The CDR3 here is CASSQGNRGGEKLFF. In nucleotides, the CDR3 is TGCGCCAGCAGCCAAGGTAACAGGGGTGGTGAAAAACTGTTTTTT.

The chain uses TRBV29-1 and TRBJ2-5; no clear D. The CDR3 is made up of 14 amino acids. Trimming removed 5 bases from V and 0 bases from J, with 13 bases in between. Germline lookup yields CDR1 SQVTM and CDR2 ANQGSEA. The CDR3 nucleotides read TGCAGCGTTCAATGGCAGGCCTACCAAGAGACCCAGTACTTC. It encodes CSVQWQAYQETQYF.

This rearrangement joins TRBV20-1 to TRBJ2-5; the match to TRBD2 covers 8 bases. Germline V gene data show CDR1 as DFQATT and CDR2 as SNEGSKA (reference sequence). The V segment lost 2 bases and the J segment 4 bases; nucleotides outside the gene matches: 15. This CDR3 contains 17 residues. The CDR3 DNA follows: TGCAGTGCTAGATTCCCGGGACTAGGGGGGCGCACAGAGACCCAGTACTTC. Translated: CSARFPGLGGRTETQYF.

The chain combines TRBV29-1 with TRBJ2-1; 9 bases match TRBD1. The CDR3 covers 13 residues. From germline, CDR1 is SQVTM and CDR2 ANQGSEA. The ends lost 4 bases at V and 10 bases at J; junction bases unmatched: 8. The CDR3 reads CSVGTGASYEQFF. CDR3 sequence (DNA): TGCAGCGTTGGGACAGGGGCCTCCTACGAGCAGTTCTTC.

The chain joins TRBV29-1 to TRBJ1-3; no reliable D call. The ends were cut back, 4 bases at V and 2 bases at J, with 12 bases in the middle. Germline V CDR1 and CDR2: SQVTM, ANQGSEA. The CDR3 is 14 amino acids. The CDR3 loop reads CSVVYQAAGNTIYF. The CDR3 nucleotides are TGCAGCGTTGTATACCAGGCGGCTGGAAACACCATATATTTT. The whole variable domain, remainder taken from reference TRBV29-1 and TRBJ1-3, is SAVISQKPSRDICQRGTSLTIQCQVDSQVTMMFWYRQQPGQSLTLIATANQGSEATYESGFVIDKFPISRPNLTFSTLTVSNMSPEDSSIYLCSVVYQAAGNTIYFGEGSWLTVV.

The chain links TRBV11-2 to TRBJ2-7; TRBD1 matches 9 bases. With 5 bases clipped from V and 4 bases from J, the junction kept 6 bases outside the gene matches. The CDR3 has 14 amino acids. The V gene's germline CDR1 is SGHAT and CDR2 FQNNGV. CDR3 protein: CASSQRDRDYEQYF. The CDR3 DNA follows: TGTGCCAGCAGCCAAAGGGACAGGGATTACGAGCAGTACTTC.

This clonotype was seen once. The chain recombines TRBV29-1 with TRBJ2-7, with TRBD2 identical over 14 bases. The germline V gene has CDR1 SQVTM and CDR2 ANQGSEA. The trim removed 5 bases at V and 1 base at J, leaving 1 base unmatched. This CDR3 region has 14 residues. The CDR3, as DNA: TGCAGCGTTAGACTAGCGGGAGGGTCCTACGAGCAGTACTTC. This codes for CSVRLAGGSYEQYF.

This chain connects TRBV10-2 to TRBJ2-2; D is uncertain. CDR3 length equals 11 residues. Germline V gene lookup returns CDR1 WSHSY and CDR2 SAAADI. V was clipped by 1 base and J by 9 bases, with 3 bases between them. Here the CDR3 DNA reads TGCGCCAGCAGTGAGTTGAGGGAGCTGTTTTTT. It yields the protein CASSELRELFF.

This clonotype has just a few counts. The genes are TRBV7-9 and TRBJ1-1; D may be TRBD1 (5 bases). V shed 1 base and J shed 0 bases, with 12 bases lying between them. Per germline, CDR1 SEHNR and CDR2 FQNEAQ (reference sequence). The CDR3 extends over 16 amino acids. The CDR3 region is CASSLGSTGVNTEAFF. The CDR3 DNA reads TGTGCCAGCAGCTTAGGTAGTACGGGGGTGAACACTGAAGCTTTCTTT.